Described below is a single T cell receptor (beta chain) sequence and its context. This sample was included in a study of blood T cell repertoires in COVID-19. About the research overall: Acute and convalescent COVID-19 samples came from the United States, Italy and Spain. The cDNA or gDNA used as material had been derived from T cells, B-cell-depleted T cells, or PBMCs.

As processed by the authors: Amplifying reference gene primers gave estimates of nucleated cell counts. Generated by immunoSEQ multiplex PCR, the TCRdb table keeps only in-frame clones and is missing some. V and J calls plus clone size are reproduced from that table; the DNA served to infer D and trimming. The data contain about 55,000 clones, about 73% of them singletons. The CDR3 has 14 amino acids. The V and J ends lost 2 bases and 6 bases respectively, with 10 bases between them. Germline CDR1 is LNHDA and CDR2 is SQIVND (reference sequence). This TCR came from a woman between 70 and 85 years old with acute or convalescent COVID-19. The specimen was peripheral blood. This chain links TRBV19 with TRBJ2-2; the D gene is possibly TRBD1 (6 bases). Here the CDR3 DNA reads TGTGCCAGTAGTATACCCCAGGGGTCCGGGGAGCTGTTTTTT. It yields the protein CASSIPQGSGELFF.